The 29 T cell receptor beta chains in this list originate from one sample, sequenced in a study of cytotoxic CD8 clonotypes in ibrutinib-treated CLL. Generated by immunoSEQ multiplex PCR, the TCRdb table keeps only in-frame clones and is missing some. Among fewer than 75,000 clones listed, over 60% were seen once. Sequencing was performed on PBMCs, taken after 12 months of ibrutinib treatment. The receptor set was obtained from a human donor with chronic lymphocytic leukemia.

V is TRBV23-1 and J is TRBJ2-7, with a tentative D call TRBD1 (7 bases). TRBV23-1 is an open reading frame whose function is uncertain. CDR3 length: 13 amino acids. Trimming cost V 3 bases and J 2 bases, with 8 bases left between them. The CDR3 sequence is CASSHRGAYEQYF. The CDR3 DNA is TGCGCCAGCAGTCACAGGGGGGCCTACGAGCAGTACTTC.

This sequence joins TRBV5-1 and TRBJ2-2; 9 bases are shared with TRBD1. The ends lost 0 bases at V and 5 bases at J; junction bases unmatched: 5. The germline CDR1 and CDR2 sequences are SGHRS and YFSETQ. The CDR3 has 16 residues. CDR3 nucleotides: TGCGCCAGCAGCTTGGAACCGGGACAGGGAACCGGGGAGCTGTTTTTT. This codes for CASSLEPGQGTGELFF.

The V gene is TRBV11-2, the J gene TRBJ2-1; D remains unclear. V was trimmed by 5 bases and J by 10 bases, leaving 9 bases between them. The germline V gene has CDR1 SGHAT and CDR2 FQNNGV. This CDR3 has 11 amino acids. The CDR3, as DNA: TGTGCCAGCAGCCCCGGACCAGAGCAGTTCTTC. It specifies CASSPGPEQFF.

The V call is TRBV19, the J call TRBJ2-2; D is unclear. Germline V gene sequence: CDR1 LNHDA, CDR2 SQIVND (reference sequence). The V end lost 9 bases, the J end lost 5 bases, and 16 bases lay between the germline ends. The CDR3 has 14 residues. The CDR3 nucleotides are TGTGCCAGCGTAATCTCCCCTCAGACCGGGGAGCTGTTTTTT. As protein: CASVISPQTGELFF.

The chain has TRBV5-1 and TRBJ2-1; D remains unclear. CDR1 and CDR2 from the germline V gene are SGHRS and YFSETQ. CDR3 length: 15 residues. The V and J ends lost 0 bases and 5 bases respectively, with 12 bases between them. The CDR3 DNA follows: TGCGCCAGCAGCTTGGAGAGAGACTTGAACAATGAGCAGTTCTTC. It encodes CASSLERDLNNEQFF. Variable domain in full (rest from reference TRBV5-1 and TRBJ2-1): KAGVTQTPRYLIKTRGQQVTLSCSPISGHRSVSWYQQTPGQGLQFLFEYFSETQRNKGNFPGRFSGRQFSNSRSEMNVSTLELGDSALYLCASSLERDLNNEQFFGPGTRLTVL.

The rearrangement links TRBV6-1 to TRBJ1-2; D is ambiguous. This CDR3 is built from 15 residues. The germline gives CDR1 MNHNS, CDR2 SASEGT. V lost 1 base and J 5 bases, leaving 14 bases between the germline ends. CDR3 coding DNA: TGTGCCAGCAGTGAAGGGGTCTCCCCTCAATATGGCTACACCTTC. Encoded protein: CASSEGVSPQYGYTF.

This clone was seen a single time. This chain connects TRBV27 to TRBJ2-1, with TRBD2 as a possible D gene (5 bases). Germline CDR1 and CDR2: MNHEY and SMNVEV (reference sequence). CDR3 size: 14 residues. V was pared by 6 bases and J by 3 bases, with 12 bases between. The CDR3 sequence is CASRRDYDYNEQFF. Here the CDR3 DNA reads TGTGCCAGCAGGAGGGATTACGACTACAATGAGCAGTTCTTC.

The chain employs TRBV11-2 and TRBJ2-7, with 9 bases matching TRBD1. V dropped 3 bases and J dropped 3; count of bases not matched to a gene: 6. The CDR3 sequence is 15 residues long. In germline, CDR1 is SGHAT, CDR2 FQNNGV. CDR3 coding DNA: TGTGCCAGCAGCTTTGGACAGGGGATTTTCTACGAGCAGTACTTC. Translation: CASSFGQGIFYEQYF.

The genes are TRBV11-2 and TRBJ2-7; D unclear. The CDR3 sequence is 15 residues long. The germline V and J ends were trimmed by 1 base and 1 base, with 11 bases remaining between them. From germline, CDR1 is SGHAT and CDR2 FQNNGV. The CDR3 protein is CASSLGAETSYEQYF. The DNA for the CDR3 is TGTGCCAGCAGCTTAGGGGCAGAAACTTCCTACGAGCAGTACTTC.

The chain carries TRBV7-2 and TRBJ1-2; 8 bases match TRBD1. CDR1 and CDR2 from the germline V gene are SGHTA and FQGNSA. With V trimmed by 5 bases and J by 5 bases, 13 bases remained unmatched. There are 16 residues in the CDR3. The CDR3 bases are TGTGCCAGCAGCCCTTGGACAGGGCCGGTTTCTTATGGCTACACCTTC. Translated: CASSPWTGPVSYGYTF. Combining the CDR3 with reference TRBV7-2 and TRBJ1-2 gives the whole variable domain GAGVSQSPSNKVTEKGKDVELRCDPISGHTALYWYRQSLGQGLEFLIYFQGNSAPDKSGLPSDRFSAERTGGSVSTLTIQRTQQEDSAVYLCASSPWTGPVSYGYTFGSGTRLTVV.

The genes are TRBV18 and TRBJ2-1, with 9 bases aligning to TRBD1. The junction had 13 bases not matched to a gene; V was cut back by 6 bases and J by 7 bases. The CDR3 is 16 residues long. Germline V gene lookup returns CDR1 KGHSH and CDR2 LQKENI. The CDR3 nucleotides read TGTGCCAGCTCCAACCCGGGGACAGGGTTGAGGAATGAGCAGTTCTTC. Protein product: CASSNPGTGLRNEQFF.

This clone was counted once. The CDR3 loop reads CASSSSPGETQYF. CDR3 DNA sequence: TGTGCCAGCAGCTCCAGCCCCGGGGAGACCCAGTACTTC. The J gene is TRBJ2-5, the V gene TRBV7-2; D is unresolved. Per germline, CDR1 SGHTA and CDR2 FQGNSA. The CDR3 runs 13 residues. Trimming pared 4 bases from V and 5 bases from J, leaving 11 bases between.

The chain uses TRBV28 and TRBJ2-7, with 10 bases fitting TRBD1. Germline V lookup: CDR1 MDHEN, CDR2 SYDVKM. This CDR3 spans 13 amino acids. Trimming cost V 4 bases and J 4 bases; bases outside gene matches: 1. For the CDR3, the DNA is TGTGCCAGCAGTTCGGGACAGGGGTACGAGCAGTACTTC. Translated: CASSSGQGYEQYF.

The chain employs TRBV6-6 and TRBJ1-1, with 8 bases matching TRBD1. CDR3 length equals 15 residues. From germline, CDR1 is MNHNY and CDR2 SVGAGI (reference sequence). V dropped 2 bases and J dropped 6; count of bases not matched to a gene: 8. The CDR3 DNA reads as TGTGCCAGCAGTTACCGAGACAGGGGTAGGGCTGAAGCTTTCTTT. Protein: CASSYRDRGRAEAFF.

In this sample, this clone turned up a few times. V usage is TRBV4-1 and J usage is TRBJ2-2; D perhaps matches TRBD2 (6 bases). The ends were cut back, 0 bases at V and 4 bases at J, with 12 bases in the middle. CDR3 size: 16 residues. Germline V gene lookup returns CDR1 MGHRA and CDR2 YSYEKL. CDR3 in DNA: TGCGCCAGCAGCCAAGACCCCACGGGGGTCACCGGGGAGCTGTTTTTT. Protein product: CASSQDPTGVTGELFF.

This sequence joins TRBV20-1 and TRBJ2-3; D is uncertain. CDR3 size: 11 residues. V was cut by 2 bases and J by 6 bases, with 6 bases left in between. The germline CDR1 and CDR2 sequences are DFQATT and SNEGSKA (reference sequence). DNA of the CDR3: TGCAGTGCTAGACCCCTCGATACGCAGTATTTT. Protein: CSARPLDTQYF.

The rearrangement uses TRBV7-2 and TRBJ2-7; D possibly corresponds to TRBD2 (6 bases). In germline, CDR1 is SGHTA, CDR2 FQGNSA. Trimming shortened V by 9 bases and J by 5 bases, and 17 bases separated the two germline ends. This CDR3 has 13 residues. The CDR3 loop reads CASSPAGPHEQYF. In DNA, the CDR3 is TGTGCCAGTTCGCCTGCGGGGCCGCACGAGCAGTACTTC. Supplemented by reference TRBV7-2 and TRBJ2-7, the full variable domain reads GAGVSQSPSNKVTEKGKDVELRCDPISGHTALYWYRQSLGQGLEFLIYFQGNSAPDKSGLPSDRFSAERTGGSVSTLTIQRTQQEDSAVYLCASSPAGPHEQYFGPGTRLTVT.

V is TRBV28 and J is TRBJ2-2; D is perhaps TRBD1 (6 bases). The CDR3 consists of 16 residues. The V gene lost 3 bases and the J gene lost 0 bases, with 11 bases spanning the gap. Per the germline V gene, CDR1 is MDHEN and CDR2 is SYDVKM. The CDR3 is CASSFLRGANTGELFF. The CDR3 DNA reads as TGTGCCAGCAGTTTCCTCAGGGGAGCGAACACCGGGGAGCTGTTTTTT.

CDR3 sequence reads: CASSPFAGQGNQPQHF. For the CDR3, the DNA is TGTGCCAGCTCACCTTTCGCTGGCCAGGGAAATCAGCCCCAGCATTTT. The chain joins TRBV18 to TRBJ1-5; D perhaps matches TRBD1 (5 bases). The CDR3 is 16 amino acids. V was cut by 3 bases and J by 4 bases, with 16 bases left in between. The V gene's germline CDR1 is KGHSH and CDR2 LQKENI.

The V gene is TRBV9, the J gene TRBJ1-5; a weak D match, TRBD1 (6 bases). Germline lookup yields CDR1 SGDLS and CDR2 YYNGEE. V lost 1 base and J lost 4, with 12 bases in between. The CDR3 totals 15 residues. CDR3 protein: CASSVSGGANQPQHF. In DNA form, the CDR3 reads TGTGCCAGCAGCGTAAGTGGGGGGGCTAATCAGCCCCAGCATTTT.

The CDR3 is CASRGLAGMFVDEQFF. CDR3 DNA: TGTGCCAGTAGGGGACTAGCGGGCATGTTCGTCGATGAGCAGTTCTTC. The rearrangement joins TRBV27 to TRBJ2-1; the match to TRBD2 covers 12 bases. The germline gives CDR1 MNHEY, CDR2 SMNVEV (reference sequence). The CDR3 runs to 16 residues. V gave up 9 bases and J gave up 8 bases; unmatched junction bases: 14.

The CDR3 sequence: CASSGGGLDEKLFF. As DNA, the CDR3 is TGTGCCAGCTCCGGTGGGGGGCTCGATGAAAAACTGTTTTTT. The chain employs TRBV5-4 and TRBJ1-4; D might be TRBD1 (6 bases). CDR1 SGHNT and CDR2 YYREEE come from the germline V gene (reference sequence). Deletions cut 7 bases from V and 6 bases from J, with 16 bases between. CDR3 length: 14 residues.

This clone was seen a single time. The junction departs from germline at one end; a sequencing error may be responsible. The chain combines TRBV7-7 with TRBJ2-2, with TRBD1 identical over 9 bases. The CDR3 length is 17 residues. Per germline, CDR1 SSHAT and CDR2 FNYEAQ (reference sequence). DNA of the CDR3: TGTGCTAGCACTCCCGGTCCGGGACAGGGGAACACCGGGGAGCTGTTTTTT. Translating it yields CASTPGPGQGNTGELFF.

The rearrangement uses TRBV19 and TRBJ1-2, with D tentatively TRBD1 (6 bases). Germline V gene sequence: CDR1 LNHDA, CDR2 SQIVND (reference sequence). With 6 bases removed from V and 4 bases from J, the gap between germline ends came to 15 bases. The CDR3 contains 14 residues. The DNA for the CDR3 is TGTGCCAGTAGCCTGGACAGCCGCAGCTATGGCTACACCTTC. This gives the protein CASSLDSRSYGYTF.

The CDR3 spells CASSLGAGQGLDGQYF. CDR3 nucleotides: TGCGCCAGCAGCTTGGGGGCTGGACAGGGTCTCGACGGGCAGTACTTC. V and J are TRBV5-1 and TRBJ2-7; 8 nucleotides align to TRBD1. CDR3 length: 16 residues. J lost 9 bases, V lost 0 bases, and 14 bases had no gene match. Germline V gene lookup returns CDR1 SGHRS and CDR2 YFSETQ.

The CDR3 DNA reads as TGTGCCTGGAGTGTACTGGCGGGAGCCCTGTTCTTC. It encodes CAWSVLAGALFF. V usage is TRBV30 and J usage is TRBJ2-1; 7 nucleotides agree with TRBD2. Looked up from germline, CDR1 is GTSNPN and CDR2 is SVGIG (reference sequence). The CDR3 covers 12 residues. Trimming at V came to 0 bases and at J to 15 bases, leaving 8 bases not matched to a gene.

The J gene is TRBJ1-5, the V gene TRBV4-2; 9 nucleotides align to TRBD1. The CDR3 has 14 amino acids. With V trimmed by 4 bases and J by 4 bases, 2 bases remained unmatched. Germline lookup yields CDR1 LGHNA and CDR2 YNFKEQ. The CDR3 sequence is CASSPGTGNQPQHF. In DNA, the CDR3 is TGTGCCAGCAGCCCTGGGACAGGGAATCAGCCCCAGCATTTT.

The rearrangement links TRBV6-5 to TRBJ2-2; the D gene is possibly TRBD1 (6 bases). V was cut by 9 bases and J by 4 bases, with 12 bases left in between. The CDR3 length is 13 residues. CDR1 is MNHEY, CDR2 SVGAGI, per germline. CDR3 amino acids: CASKGVGTGELFF. The CDR3 nucleotides read TGTGCCAGTAAGGGGGTGGGCACCGGGGAGCTGTTTTTT.

This chain uses TRBV5-6 with TRBJ2-2; no clear D. Trimming took 1 base from V and 0 from J, leaving 13 bases between them. The germline V gene has CDR1 SGHDT and CDR2 YYEEEE. The CDR3 is 17 residues long. CDR3 in DNA: TGTGCCAGCAGCTTGAAAAGGGAAGAAACGAACACCGGGGAGCTGTTTTTT. Protein product: CASSLKREETNTGELFF. The full variable domain, its missing parts supplied by reference TRBV5-6 and TRBJ2-2, is DAGVTQSPTHLIKTRGQQVTLRCSPKSGHDTVSWYQQALGQGPQFIFQYYEEEERQRGNFPDRFSGHQFPNYSSELNVNALLLGDSALYLCASSLKREETNTGELFFGEGSRLTVL.